The text below deals with one TCR beta chain. Its recognized antigen is unknown. No base qualities exist here, and no much larger clone lies one base off it. The data were obtained in a study of blood T cell repertoires in COVID-19 (dated by TCRdb to the early 2020s). Looking at the study overall: Samples from collaborators originated in the United States, Italy and Spain and spanned both the acute and convalescent phases of COVID-19. The material from the prospective study consisted of cDNA or gDNA derived from T cells, B-cell-depleted T cells, or PBMCs. Samples were obtained from the ongoing ImmuneRACE study (first 160 participants) and from 950 to 1,500 subjects provided by 6 global collaborators. Where available, HLA class I and class II types were taken from metadata supplied by the sample provider and were not determined by assay-based typing. The repertoires were made available in a free public database intended to serve as a resource for research on the immune response to SARS-CoV-2. The sample metadata nearly always contained a de-identified subject ID, COVID-19 status, age in years and sex. The dataset comprised deeply sampled blood TCRbeta repertoires from subjects exposed to, actively infected with, or recovered from COVID-19.

Enrolling through a virtual design, the prospective study's participants ranged in age from about 18 to 89 years and lived across 24 United States geographic areas. Cohort assignment in the prospective study relied on participant-reported clinical history from a screening survey and a study questionnaire. In the prospective study, whole blood, serum and a nasopharyngeal or oropharyngeal swab were collected from each participant by mobile phlebotomists. Prospective study participants could optionally give additional blood draws and questionnaires over a roughly two-month period. Before DNA extraction, blood samples from the prospective study were shipped at room temperature or frozen. The investigation overall reported the following: The quantity of clinical and demographic metadata differed by source and by participant and was supplied without curation.

The immunoSEQ Assay, a bias-controlled multiplex PCR, was used to amplify TCRbeta CDR3 regions from genomic DNA. As for how the authors treated the data: The number of nucleated cells in each sample was estimated from the amplification of reference gene primers within the assay. Sequence reads were collapsed and filtered to measure the absolute abundance of every unique TCRbeta CDR3 rearrangement. For each sample, productive Simpson clonality was calculated as the square root of Simpson's diversity index across productive rearrangements. In TCRdb, the immuneACCESS table is reduced to in-frame sequences with V and J assigned. These tables do not hold every clone; where another copy was compared, an unresolved V gene accounts for under half, and the others remain unexplained. V, J and clone size are those of that table, while D and trimming were read from the DNA. This sample has around 280,000 clones in its table, and around 91% of those were observed once. Together, the top ten hold about 1.7% of the sample.

The CDR3 goes from the cysteine to the phenylalanine over 15 residues. Kept here is only the CDR3 DNA, which spans 45 bases and is read in frame from base 1. Germline trimming: 4 bases from V, 9 bases from J; junction bases outside gene matches: 7. From a lookup of the germline V gene (reference sequence), CDR1 and CDR2 are WNHNN and SYGVQD. The sequence links TRBV10-1 to TRBJ2-1, with 12 bases aligning to TRBD2. The sequenced material came from PBMCs or T cells enriched from blood (not recorded which). The sequence came from a woman aged 18-29 years with acute COVID-19. This receptor carries the CDR3 CASSGPASGRGEQFF. The nucleotides are TGCGCCAGCAGTGGGCCGGCTAGCGGGAGGGGTGAGCAGTTCTTC.